The rows below give T cell receptor beta chains drawn from one sample of a study of cytomegalovirus exposure and HLA in healthy donors. Generated by immunoSEQ multiplex PCR, the TCRdb table keeps only in-frame clones and is missing some. Counted here are approximately 150,000 clones, roughly 89% occurring once; the ten biggest clones make up approximately 1.5%. The sample consisted of PBMCs. The receptors derive from a woman aged 25 to 45 in good health and CMV-seronegative. CDR3s include the opening cysteine and the closing phenylalanine or tryptophan. A D gene is named only where the DNA matches it firmly. Clone size is shown for a subset of rows, as once, few, many or a class of expanded clone.

length: 15; size: .; D: .; J: TRBJ1-1; V: TRBV4-1; CDR3: CASSQEPPGYTEAFF; DNA: TGCGCCAGCAGCCAAGAACCTCCAGGGTACACTGAAGCTTTCTTT
length: 15; size: once; D: .; J: TRBJ1-3; V: TRBV7-2; CDR3: CASSLGLGVGNTIYF; DNA: TGTGCCAGCAGCTTAGGGTTAGGGGTGGGAAACACCATATATTTT
length: 15; size: .; D: TRBD2; J: TRBJ2-1; V: TRBV4-3; CDR3: CASSQDGGAYNEQFF; DNA: TGCGCCAGCAGCCAAGACGGGGGGGCGTACAATGAGCAGTTCTTC
length: 14; size: .; D: .; J: TRBJ2-1; V: TRBV4-2; CDR3: CASSQVGTPNEQFF; DNA: TGTGCCAGCAGCCAAGTGGGGACTCCAAATGAGCAGTTCTTC
length: 13; size: .; D: .; J: TRBJ1-1; V: TRBV29-1; CDR3: CSGRAGSATEAFF; DNA: TGCAGCGGCAGGGCGGGGTCGGCCACTGAAGCTTTCTTT
length: 14; size: .; D: .; J: TRBJ2-5; V: TRBV4-2; CDR3: CASSQVLAPETQYF; DNA: TGTGCCAGCAGCCAAGTGTTAGCGCCAGAGACCCAGTACTTC
length: 18; size: .; D: .; J: TRBJ2-1; V: TRBV11-2; CDR3: CASSLGLAWVSSYNEQFF; DNA: TGTGCCAGCAGCTTAGGGCTAGCGTGGGTTAGCTCCTACAATGAGCAGTTCTTC
length: 14; size: .; D: TRBD1; J: TRBJ1-5; V: TRBV2; CDR3: CASSAAGGLQPQHF; DNA: TGTGCCAGCAGTGCTGCAGGGGGCTTGCAGCCCCAGCATTTT
length: 16; size: .; D: TRBD2; J: TRBJ2-1; V: TRBV2; CDR3: CASSDGTSSSYNEQFF; DNA: TGTGCCAGCAGTGACGGGACTAGCAGCTCCTACAATGAGCAGTTCTTC
length: 15; size: .; D: .; J: TRBJ2-1; V: TRBV25-1; CDR3: CASSDRGFAYNEQFF; DNA: TGTGCCAGCAGTGATAGGGGATTTGCCTACAATGAGCAGTTCTTC
length: 16; size: few; D: .; J: TRBJ1-5; V: TRBV30; CDR3: CAWSFGGPFGNQPQHF; DNA: TGTGCCTGGAGTTTCGGGGGGCCTTTTGGCAATCAGCCCCAGCATTTT
length: 14; size: .; D: .; J: TRBJ2-7; V: TRBV7-2; CDR3: CASSSASRRYEQYF; DNA: TGTGCCAGCAGCTCCGCGAGCAGGAGGTACGAGCAGTACTTC
length: 15; size: .; D: TRBD1; J: TRBJ2-7; V: TRBV7-8; CDR3: CASSRPGQSLYEQYF; DNA: TGTGCCAGCAGCCGACCGGGACAGAGCCTCTACGAGCAGTACTTC
length: 13; size: .; D: .; J: TRBJ1-1; V: TRBV4-3; CDR3: CASSQDSYTEAFF; DNA: TGCGCCAGCAGCCAAGATAGCTACACTGAAGCTTTCTTT
length: 15; size: .; D: TRBD1; J: TRBJ2-1; V: TRBV5-1; CDR3: CASSTGTGVYNEQFF; DNA: TGCGCCAGCAGCACCGGGACAGGGGTTTACAATGAGCAGTTCTTC
length: 18; size: few; D: .; J: TRBJ2-1; V: TRBV4-1; CDR3: CASSQGGGHISPTIEQFF; DNA: TGCGCCAGCAGCCAAGGCGGGGGACACATTAGCCCTACGATTGAGCAGTTCTTC
length: 16; size: .; D: .; J: TRBJ2-3; V: TRBV7-6; CDR3: CASSLGQGFIADTQYF; DNA: TGTGCCAGCAGCTTAGGGCAGGGGTTTATCGCAGATACGCAGTATTTT
length: 16; size: .; D: .; J: TRBJ1-3; V: TRBV6-1; CDR3: CASSEYEGLTGNTIYF; DNA: TGTGCCAGCAGTGAATATGAGGGATTGACTGGAAACACCATATATTTT
length: 11; size: .; D: .; J: TRBJ2-1; V: TRBV2; CDR3: CASSVADEQFF; DNA: TGTGCCAGCAGTGTTGCGGATGAGCAGTTCTTC
length: 13; size: few; D: TRBD1; J: TRBJ1-6; V: TRBV6-4; CDR3: CASSETGASPLHF; DNA: TGTGCCAGCAGCGAGACAGGGGCTTCACCCCTCCACTTT
length: 16; size: .; D: .; J: TRBJ2-7; V: TRBV5-4; CDR3: CASSLGGSWGAYEQYF; DNA: TGTGCCAGCAGCTTGGGCGGTTCGTGGGGGGCCTACGAGCAGTACTTC
length: 17; size: .; D: .; J: TRBJ2-7; V: TRBV7-8; CDR3: CASSSISPTPSVGEQYF; DNA: TGTGCCAGCAGCTCAATCTCCCCCACCCCCTCCGTCGGCGAGCAGTACTTC
length: 14; size: .; D: TRBD1; J: TRBJ2-7; V: TRBV27; CDR3: CASSRTGGTYEQYF; DNA: TGTGCCAGCAGTAGGACAGGGGGAACCTACGAGCAGTACTTC
length: 16; size: .; D: .; J: TRBJ2-7; V: TRBV4-3; CDR3: CASSQDRGGWHYEQYF; DNA: TGCGCCAGCAGCCAAGATAGGGGGGGGTGGCACTACGAGCAGTACTTC
length: 10; size: .; D: .; J: TRBJ2-1; V: TRBV29-1; CDR3: CSIGKNEQFF; DNA: TGCAGCATCGGGAAAAATGAGCAGTTCTTC
length: 15; size: .; D: .; J: TRBJ2-2; V: TRBV4-1; CDR3: CASSQEASNTGELFF; DNA: TGCGCCAGCAGCCAAGAAGCATCGAACACCGGGGAGCTGTTTTTT
length: 14; size: .; D: .; J: TRBJ1-1; V: TRBV6-5; CDR3: CASSYQGIGTEAFF; DNA: TGTGCCAGCAGTTACCAGGGGATAGGGACTGAAGCTTTCTTT
length: 15; size: once; D: TRBD1; J: TRBJ2-2; V: TRBV4-1; CDR3: CASSRLDRGGGELFF; DNA: TGCGCCAGCAGCCGCCTGGACAGGGGCGGCGGGGAGCTGTTTTTT
length: 15; size: .; D: .; J: TRBJ2-1; V: TRBV4-1; CDR3: CASSHRGGAQVEQFF; DNA: TGCGCCAGCAGCCATCGAGGGGGGGCGCAGGTTGAGCAGTTCTTC
length: 15; size: .; D: .; J: TRBJ1-5; V: TRBV6-5; CDR3: CASSYSGNSNQPQHF; DNA: TGTGCCAGCAGTTATTCGGGTAATAGCAATCAGCCCCAGCATTTT
length: 16; size: .; D: .; J: TRBJ2-1; V: TRBV4-3; CDR3: CASSQASLATYNEQFF; DNA: TGCGCCAGCAGCCAAGCATCCCTAGCGACGTACAATGAGCAGTTCTTC
length: 14; size: .; D: .; J: TRBJ2-1; V: TRBV29-1; CDR3: CSVEGQVNYNEQFF; DNA: TGCAGCGTTGAAGGGCAGGTGAACTACAATGAGCAGTTCTTC
length: 15; size: .; D: .; J: TRBJ1-1; V: TRBV4-3; CDR3: CASSPYVGAGAEAFF; DNA: TGCGCCAGCAGCCCATACGTTGGGGCGGGAGCTGAAGCTTTCTTT
length: 16; size: .; D: TRBD2; J: TRBJ2-7; V: TRBV5-1; CDR3: CASSSISGGPRYEQYF; DNA: TGCGCCAGCAGCTCCATAAGCGGGGGGCCGCGCTACGAGCAGTACTTC
length: 15; size: .; D: .; J: TRBJ1-6; V: TRBV25-1; CDR3: CASSRGEAGNSPLHF; DNA: TGTGCCAGCAGTCGGGGGGAGGCGGGGAATTCACCCCTCCACTTT
length: 13; size: .; D: .; J: TRBJ2-7; V: TRBV30; CDR3: CAWSKDSLYEQYF; DNA: TGTGCCTGGAGTAAGGACAGCCTCTACGAGCAGTACTTC
length: 17; size: .; D: TRBD2; J: TRBJ2-7; V: TRBV27; CDR3: CASSLGPPGTSSYEQYF; DNA: TGTGCCAGCAGTTTAGGTCCCCCCGGGACTAGCTCCTACGAGCAGTACTTC
length: 14; size: .; D: .; J: TRBJ2-5; V: TRBV2; CDR3: CASSPRPGMETQYF; DNA: TGTGCCAGCAGTCCCCGCCCCGGTATGGAGACCCAGTACTTC
length: 15; size: .; D: .; J: TRBJ1-5; V: TRBV7-2; CDR3: CASSLDGASNQPQHF; DNA: TGTGCCAGCAGCTTAGATGGGGCGAGCAATCAGCCCCAGCATTTT
length: 11; size: .; D: .; J: TRBJ1-1; V: TRBV2; CDR3: CASTRDWEAFF; DNA: TGTGCCAGCACCCGGGACTGGGAAGCTTTCTTT
length: 16; size: .; D: TRBD2; J: TRBJ2-3; V: TRBV7-8; CDR3: CASSPRTSGGTDTQYF; DNA: TGTGCCAGCAGCCCAAGGACTAGCGGGGGGACAGATACGCAGTATTTT
length: 16; size: .; D: .; J: TRBJ2-2; V: TRBV7-9; CDR3: CASSRPLGGNTGELFF; DNA: TGTGCCAGCAGTCGACCCCTGGGGGGGAACACCGGGGAGCTGTTTTTT
length: 16; size: .; D: .; J: TRBJ1-6; V: TRBV11-2; CDR3: CASSLRYRVNNSPLHF; DNA: TGTGCCAGCAGCCTAAGATACAGGGTAAACAATTCACCCCTCCACTTT
length: 16; size: .; D: TRBD2; J: TRBJ2-5; V: TRBV15; CDR3: CATSSRDGGLRETQYF; DNA: TGTGCCACCAGCTCCCGCGACGGGGGGTTGAGGGAGACCCAGTACTTC
length: 13; size: .; D: .; J: TRBJ1-1; V: TRBV29-1; CDR3: CSVVWGDHTEAFF; DNA: TGCAGCGTTGTTTGGGGGGATCACACTGAAGCTTTCTTT
length: 16; size: .; D: TRBD1; J: TRBJ2-7; V: TRBV2; CDR3: CASSPAPGQGNYEQYF; DNA: TGTGCCAGCAGCCCTGCCCCGGGACAGGGGAACTACGAGCAGTACTTC